This T cell receptor (beta chain) was obtained from a study of post-analysis software for immune sequencing data (dated by TCRdb to the mid-2010s). Turning to the overall study: Relapsing-remitting, secondary progressive and progressive-relapsing multiple sclerosis were recorded as disease courses, and subtype annotation was lacking for some patients. Patient repertoires were compared against 10 to 12 previously published healthy control repertoires from donors aged 6 to 25 years. A subset of samples was prepared in parallel using single-end sample barcoding, then pooled and co-amplified after Illumina adapter ligation.

Sequences MNHEY (CDR1) and SVGAGI (CDR2) are obtained from the germline V gene. Cut back by 9 bases and 4 bases, the V and J ends lie 8 bases apart. The cysteine opens and the phenylalanine closes a CDR3 of 11 amino acids. Only CDR3 DNA is held: 33 bases, read in frame from base 1. Concerning this clonotype: What antigen it recognizes has not been identified. No qualities accompany the bases; no much larger clone lies one base away.

Receptors were amplified or captured by PCR. The listed sequencing device is Illumina HiSeq 2500. Unique molecular identifiers were incorporated into TCR beta cDNA libraries to reduce PCR and sequencing biases. Per 1 to 10 million input T cells, roughly 0.5 million cDNA molecules were obtained, such that each molecule approximated one T cell. The patient libraries were prepared and sequenced using the same protocol as the earlier healthy control dataset. Samples belonging to the same batch were prepared together, multiplexed and sequenced on a shared HiSeq lane. As for how the authors treated the data: Raw barcoded reads were processed with MIGEC, and single-read molecular identifier groups were discarded before consensus assembly and CDR3 extraction. VDJtools was used for post-analysis of the clonotype tables, and diversity was normalized by down-sampling every dataset to the size of the smallest sample. In repertoire overlap clustering, CDR3 amino acid sequences, but not nucleotide sequences, were matched to correct batch-related cross-sample contamination. TCRdb reworked the public reads: Q25 trimming with fastp, MiXCR clone assembly, productive beta chains retained. Here each entry gathers all rows of one CDR3 protein and keeps the most common genes and DNA. The V and J calls and clone size come from TCRdb's table, not from the authors' own analysis. Here the sample has about 460,000 distinct CDR3 sequences; under 55% occur a single time. Roughly 12% of the sample goes to the ten largest clones.

To demonstrate the VDJtools post-analysis software, TCR beta repertoires were profiled from the peripheral blood of more than ten young patients with multiple sclerosis. The multiple sclerosis patients were children and adolescents ranging in age from about 6 to 17 years. The research as a whole found: A few TRBV segments, including TRBV5-6, TRBV5-1 and TRBV20-1, were significantly more frequent in patients than controls. Strong co-clustering of samples prepared in the same batch was shown by direct clustering with F measure, prompting a batch-effect correction. The control group was slightly older than the multiple sclerosis patient group. Multiple sclerosis patients had significantly lower normalized Chao1 diversity than controls, a result that suggests substantial peripheral T-cell clonal expansion.

Rearrangement joined TRBV6-5 to TRBJ2-3; the D gene is perhaps TRBD1, on 6 matching bases. This receptor was taken from a girl between 10 and 17 years old with multiple sclerosis. Material: blood. In nucleotide form, the sequence is TGTGCCAGTCAGGGGTCAGATACGCAGTATTTT. It codes for CASQGSDTQYF.